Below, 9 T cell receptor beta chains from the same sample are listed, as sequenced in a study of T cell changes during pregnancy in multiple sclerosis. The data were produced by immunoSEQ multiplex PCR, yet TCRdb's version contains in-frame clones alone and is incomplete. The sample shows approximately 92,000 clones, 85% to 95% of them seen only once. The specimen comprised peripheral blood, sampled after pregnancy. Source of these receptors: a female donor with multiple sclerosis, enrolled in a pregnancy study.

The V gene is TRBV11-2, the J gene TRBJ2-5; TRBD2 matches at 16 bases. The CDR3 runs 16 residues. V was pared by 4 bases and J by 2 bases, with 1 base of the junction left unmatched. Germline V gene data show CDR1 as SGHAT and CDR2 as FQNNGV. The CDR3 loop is CASSSGLAGGQETQYF. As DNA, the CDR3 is TGTGCCAGCAGCTCGGGACTAGCGGGAGGGCAAGAGACCCAGTACTTC.

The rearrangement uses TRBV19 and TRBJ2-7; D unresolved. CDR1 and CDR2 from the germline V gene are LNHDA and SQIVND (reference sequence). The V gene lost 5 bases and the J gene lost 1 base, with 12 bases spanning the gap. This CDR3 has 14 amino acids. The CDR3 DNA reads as TGTGCCAGTAGTCCTTCGGTTAATTCCTACGAGCAGTACTTC. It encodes CASSPSVNSYEQYF.

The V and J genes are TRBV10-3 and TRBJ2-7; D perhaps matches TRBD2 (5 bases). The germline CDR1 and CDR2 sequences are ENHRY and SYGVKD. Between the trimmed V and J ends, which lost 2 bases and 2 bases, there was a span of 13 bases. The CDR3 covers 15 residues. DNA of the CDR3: TGTGCCATCAGTGAGGAGGGATTACGGACCTACGAGCAGTACTTC. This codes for CAISEEGLRTYEQYF.

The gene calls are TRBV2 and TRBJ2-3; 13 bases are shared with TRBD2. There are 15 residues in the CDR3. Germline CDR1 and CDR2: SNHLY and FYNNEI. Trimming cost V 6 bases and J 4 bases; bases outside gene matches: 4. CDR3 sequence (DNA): TGTGCCAGCAGCGGACTAGCGGGAGCCCCAGATACGCAGTATTTT. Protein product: CASSGLAGAPDTQYF.

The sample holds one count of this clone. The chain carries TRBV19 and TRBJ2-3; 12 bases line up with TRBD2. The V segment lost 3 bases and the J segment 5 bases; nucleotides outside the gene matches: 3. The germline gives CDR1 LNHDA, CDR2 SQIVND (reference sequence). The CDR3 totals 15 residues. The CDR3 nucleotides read TGTGCCAGTAGTATGACTAGCGGGAGAGGAGATACGCAGTATTTT. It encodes CASSMTSGRGDTQYF.

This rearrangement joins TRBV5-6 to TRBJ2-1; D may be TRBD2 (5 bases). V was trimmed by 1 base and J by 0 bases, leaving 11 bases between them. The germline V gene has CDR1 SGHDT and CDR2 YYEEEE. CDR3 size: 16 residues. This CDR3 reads CASSLPGSSSYNEQFF. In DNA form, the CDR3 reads TGTGCCAGCAGCTTGCCGGGGTCGAGCTCCTACAATGAGCAGTTCTTC.

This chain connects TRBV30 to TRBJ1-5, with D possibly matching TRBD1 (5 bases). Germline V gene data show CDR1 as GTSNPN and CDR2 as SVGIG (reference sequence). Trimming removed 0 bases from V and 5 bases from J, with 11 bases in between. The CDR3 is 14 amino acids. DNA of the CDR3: TGTGCCTGGAGTGTTGGGGCCCCGGATCAGCCCCAGCATTTT. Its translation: CAWSVGAPDQPQHF. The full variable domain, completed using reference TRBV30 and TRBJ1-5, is SQTIHQWPATLVQPVGSPLSLECTVEGTSNPNLYWYRQAAGRGLQLLFYSVGIGQISSEVPQNLSASRPQDRQFILSSKKLLLSDSGFYLCAWSVGAPDQPQHFGDGTRLSIL.

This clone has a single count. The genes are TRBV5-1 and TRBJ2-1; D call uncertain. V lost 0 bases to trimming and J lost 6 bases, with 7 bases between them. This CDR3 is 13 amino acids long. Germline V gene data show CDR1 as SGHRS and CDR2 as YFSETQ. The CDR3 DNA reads TGCGCCAGCAGCTTGGCCGCGCCCAATGAGCAGTTCTTC. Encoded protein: CASSLAAPNEQFF.

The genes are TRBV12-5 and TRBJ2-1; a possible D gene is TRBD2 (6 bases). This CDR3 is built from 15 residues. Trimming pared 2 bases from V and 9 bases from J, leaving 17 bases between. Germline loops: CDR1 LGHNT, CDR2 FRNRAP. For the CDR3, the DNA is TGTGCTAGTGGTTTGTGGGGCAGGGACTCCAGTGAGCAGTTCTTC. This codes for CASGLWGRDSSEQFF.